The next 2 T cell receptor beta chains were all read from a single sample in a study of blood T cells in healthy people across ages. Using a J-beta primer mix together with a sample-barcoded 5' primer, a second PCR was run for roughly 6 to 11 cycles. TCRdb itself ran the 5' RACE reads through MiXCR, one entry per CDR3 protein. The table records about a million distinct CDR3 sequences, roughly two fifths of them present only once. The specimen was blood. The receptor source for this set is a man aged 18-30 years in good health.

The CDR3 coding sequence is TGTGCCAGCGGATCGGGCCGCACAGATACGCAGTATTTT. Translation gives CASGSGRTDTQYF. The chain employs TRBV5-6 and TRBJ2-3; no firm D call. The germline V and J ends were trimmed by 7 bases and 1 base, with 10 bases remaining between them. Per germline, CDR1 SGHDT and CDR2 YYEEEE. The CDR3 runs to 13 residues.

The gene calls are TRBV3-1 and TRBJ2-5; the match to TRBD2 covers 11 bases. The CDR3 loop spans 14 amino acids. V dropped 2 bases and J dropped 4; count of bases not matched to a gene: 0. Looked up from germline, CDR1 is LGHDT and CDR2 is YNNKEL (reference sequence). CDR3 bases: TGTGCCAGCAGCCAAACTAGCGGGGGAGAGACCCAGTACTTC. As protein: CASSQTSGGETQYF.